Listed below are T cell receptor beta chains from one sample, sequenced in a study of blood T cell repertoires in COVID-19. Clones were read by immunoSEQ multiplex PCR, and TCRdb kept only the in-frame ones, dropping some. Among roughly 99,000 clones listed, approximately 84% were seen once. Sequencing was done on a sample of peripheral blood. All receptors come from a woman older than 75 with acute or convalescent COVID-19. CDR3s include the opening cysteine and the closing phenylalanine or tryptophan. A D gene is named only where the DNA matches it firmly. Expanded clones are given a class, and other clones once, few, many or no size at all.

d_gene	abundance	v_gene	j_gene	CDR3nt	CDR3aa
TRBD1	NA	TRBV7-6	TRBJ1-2	TGTGCCAGCAGCTCGGACAGGGCTGGCTACACCTTC	CASSSDRAGYTF
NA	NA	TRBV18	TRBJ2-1	TGTGCCAGCTCACCTGACAGCAATGAGCAGTTCTTC	CASSPDSNEQFF
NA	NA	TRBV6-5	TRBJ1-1	TGTGCCAGCAGTTTTGAGCTACAGGGAACTGAAGCTTTCTTT	CASSFELQGTEAFF
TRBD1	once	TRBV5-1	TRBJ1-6	TGCGCCAGCAGCTTGGACGGGACAGGGACGGCAAGTTCACCCCTCCACTTT	CASSLDGTGTASSPLHF
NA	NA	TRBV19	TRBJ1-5	TGTGCCAGTAGTAGGCAGGGCGTACCTCAGCCCCAGCATTTT	CASSRQGVPQPQHF
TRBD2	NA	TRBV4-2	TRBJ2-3	TGTGCCAGCAGCCAAGATCCGGTGAGCGGGGGGGCTTCAGGTACGCAGTATTTT	CASSQDPVSGGASGTQYF
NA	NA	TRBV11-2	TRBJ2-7	TGTGCCAGCAGCTTAATCGTCCAGGGTGTTGACGAGCAGTACTTC	CASSLIVQGVDEQYF
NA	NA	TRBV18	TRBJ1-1	TGTGCCAGCTCACCTCAGGGGAACACTGAAGCTTTCTTT	CASSPQGNTEAFF
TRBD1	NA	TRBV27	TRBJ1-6	TGTGCCAGCAGTTTGACAGGGTCTTCACCCCTCCACTTT	CASSLTGSSPLHF
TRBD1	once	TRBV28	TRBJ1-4	TGTGCCACCACCTCTCCCCCCGCCAGGGGGAGTGGTGAAAAACTGTTTTTT	CATTSPPARGSGEKLFF
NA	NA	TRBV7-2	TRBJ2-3	TGTGCCAGCACCAAATGGACAGTAGATACGCAGTATTTT	CASTKWTVDTQYF
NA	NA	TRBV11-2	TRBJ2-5	TGTGCCAGCAGCTTAAAACAGTTGGGAGAGACCCAGTACTTC	CASSLKQLGETQYF
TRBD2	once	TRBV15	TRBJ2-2	TGTGCCACCAACCCGGGACTAGCGAACACCGGGGAGCTGTTTTTT	CATNPGLANTGELFF
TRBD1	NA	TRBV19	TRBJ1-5	TGTGCCAGTAGTATGGCCATCGACAGGGATGGGCCCCAGCATTTT	CASSMAIDRDGPQHF
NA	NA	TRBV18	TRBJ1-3	TGTGCCAGCTCACCTCAGAGAGAGGGTAACACCATATATTTT	CASSPQREGNTIYF
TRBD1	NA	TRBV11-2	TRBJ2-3	TGTGCCAGCAGCCCACGAGGGACAGGAAGTCCAGATACGCAGTATTTT	CASSPRGTGSPDTQYF
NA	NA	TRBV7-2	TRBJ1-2	TGTGCCAGCAGCTTAAACAGGGTGAGCTTC	CASSLNRVSF
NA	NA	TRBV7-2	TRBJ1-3	TGTGCCAGCAGCCCTCCGGGAAACACCATATATTTT	CASSPPGNTIYF
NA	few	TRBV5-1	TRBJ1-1	TGCGCCAGCAGAGATGGGGGCCGTGAAGCTTTCTTT	CASRDGGREAFF
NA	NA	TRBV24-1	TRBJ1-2	TGTGCCACCAGTCGGGGGAATGGCTACACCTTC	CATSRGNGYTF
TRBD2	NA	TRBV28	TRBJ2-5	TGTGCCAGCAGTCCTAGCGGAGAGACCCAGTACTTC	CASSPSGETQYF
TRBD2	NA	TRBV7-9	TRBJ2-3	TGTGCCAGCAGCTTACTAGCGGGGAAGGGTACGCAGTATTTT	CASSLLAGKGTQYF
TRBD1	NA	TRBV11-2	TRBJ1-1	TGTGCCAGCAGCCCCTACAGGGGCGACACTGAAGCTTTCTTT	CASSPYRGDTEAFF
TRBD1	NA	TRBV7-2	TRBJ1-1	TGTGCCAGCAGCCCCCGACAGGGGAAGTCTGAAGCTTTCTTT	CASSPRQGKSEAFF
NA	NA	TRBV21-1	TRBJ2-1	TGTGCCAGCAGCAGCCGGGCTAGCGGGGGTAATGAGCAGTTCTTC	CASSSRASGGNEQFF
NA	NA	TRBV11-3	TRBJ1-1	TGTGCCAGCAGCTTAGGGGCCGGCCGGAACACTGAAGCTTTCTTT	CASSLGAGRNTEAFF
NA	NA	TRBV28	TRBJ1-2	TGTGCCAGCAGTTTAGAGCGTAACTATGGCTACACCTTC	CASSLERNYGYTF
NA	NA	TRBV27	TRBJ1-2	TGTGCCAGCAGTTCACTCCAGGGGACTAACTATGGCTACACCTTC	CASSSLQGTNYGYTF
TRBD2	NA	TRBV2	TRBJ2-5	TGTGCCAGCAGCCGGGGGGGGGACGTGAGGGAGACCCAGTACTTC	CASSRGGDVRETQYF
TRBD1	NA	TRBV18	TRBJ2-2	TGTGCCAGCTCCGGGACAGGGGGTGACACCGGGGAGCTGTTTTTT	CASSGTGGDTGELFF
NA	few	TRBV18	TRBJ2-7	TGTGCCAGCTCACAGAGCTCCTACGAGCAGTACTTC	CASSQSSYEQYF
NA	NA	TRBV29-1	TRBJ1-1	TGCAGCGTTGAGACAGGACCGAACACTGAAGCTTTCTTT	CSVETGPNTEAFF
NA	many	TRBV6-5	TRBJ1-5	TGTGCCAGCAGAGCCGGGACAAACAGCAATCAGCCCCAGCATTTT	CASRAGTNSNQPQHF
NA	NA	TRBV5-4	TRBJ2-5	TGTGCCAGCAGCTTGGGGGGCCCTATGGGGGAGACCCAGTACTTC	CASSLGGPMGETQYF
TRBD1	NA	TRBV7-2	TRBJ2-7	TGTGCCAGCAGCTTAACTATTTCACAGGGGGGTTCCGAGCAGTACTTC	CASSLTISQGGSEQYF
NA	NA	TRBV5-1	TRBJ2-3	TGCGCCAGCAGCTTGCAGGACAGAAGCACAGATACGCAGTATTTT	CASSLQDRSTDTQYF